Below, 8 T cell receptor beta chains from the same sample are listed, as sequenced in a study of shared clonotypes between healthy human individuals (TCRdb year 2020). Library generation was performed with the immunoSEQ multiplex PCR assay. This is the immuneACCESS table as TCRdb keeps it, with only in-frame sequences that have V and J called. A part of the clones is gone; compared with another copy, unresolved V genes explain less than half, and the rest is unexplained. Recorded for this sample are 950,000 to 1,100,000 clones; under 80% of them occurred a single time. Together, the top ten hold over 1.3% of the sample. Input material: memory CD4+ T cells sorted from blood. According to the study, the label for this sample's cell subset or site signals: CD45RA-negative fraction. The receptors here all came from a man in his late teens or twenties in good health.

The rearrangement uses TRBV6-5 and TRBJ1-6; D not resolved. Trimming shortened V by 7 bases and J by 9 bases, and 19 bases separated the two germline ends. The CDR3 is 15 amino acids. Germline V gene lookup returns CDR1 MNHEY and CDR2 SVGAGI. The CDR3 DNA is TGTGCCAGCACCTTCGATAAGGGCGTTGGTTCACCCCTCCACTTT. This translates into CASTFDKGVGSPLHF.

V usage is TRBV5-1 and J usage is TRBJ2-3; 8 positions agree with TRBD2. This CDR3 comprises 16 residues. Germline values: CDR1 SGHRS, CDR2 YFSETQ. The J segment lost 4 bases and the V segment lost 3 bases, leaving 10 bases of the junction unmatched. CDR3 DNA sequence: TGCGCCAGCAGCTCCGGGAGGGCCTTCGTGGCAGATACGCAGTATTTT. Its protein is CASSSGRAFVADTQYF. Based on the CDR3 plus reference TRBV5-1 and TRBJ2-3, the full variable domain is KAGVTQTPRYLIKTRGQQVTLSCSPISGHRSVSWYQQTPGQGLQFLFEYFSETQRNKGNFPGRFSGRQFSNSRSEMNVSTLELGDSALYLCASSSGRAFVADTQYFGPGTRLTVL.

The chain recombines TRBV11-3 with TRBJ2-4, with no clear D. V lost 3 bases and J 5 bases, leaving 8 bases between the germline ends. Germline V lookup: CDR1 SGHNT, CDR2 YENEEA. CDR3 length: 13 amino acids. CDR3 bases: TGTGCCAGCAGCTTGAATGTAGAAAACATTCAGTACTTC. As protein: CASSLNVENIQYF.

The J gene is TRBJ1-2, the V gene TRBV7-8; D gene uncertain. This CDR3 comprises 13 residues. V lost 5 bases and J lost 3, with 10 bases in between. CDR1 and CDR2 (germline): SGHVS, FQNEAQ. Here the CDR3 DNA reads TGTGCCAGCAGCCGTAGTGTAGACTATGGCTACACCTTC. This codes for CASSRSVDYGYTF.

The rearrangement links TRBV7-6 to TRBJ2-1; 9 nucleotides line up with TRBD1. V lost 6 bases, J lost 6 bases, and 9 bases stayed unmatched. Germline assignment: CDR1 SGHVS and CDR2 FNYEAQ. The CDR3 covers 15 residues. CDR3 in amino acids: CASSSGTGSLNEQFF. As DNA, the CDR3 is TGTGCCAGCAGTTCCGGGACAGGGTCTCTCAATGAGCAGTTCTTC.

This clone was observed a few times. CDR3: CSPDHLEKLFF. CDR3 nucleotides: TGCAGTCCGGACCACCTTGAAAAACTGTTTTTT. This chain connects TRBV20-1 to TRBJ1-4; no reliable D call. V dropped 8 bases and J dropped 7 bases, with 11 bases sitting between them. The germline V gene encodes CDR1 DFQATT and CDR2 SNEGSKA (reference sequence). The CDR3 is made up of 11 amino acids.

This clone was counted a few times. V gene TRBV5-4 combines with J gene TRBJ1-1; D possibly corresponds to TRBD1 (5 bases). Trimming removed 4 bases at V and 4 bases at J, with 17 bases between. There are 15 residues in the CDR3. From germline, CDR1 is SGHNT and CDR2 YYREEE (reference sequence). CDR3 bases: TGTGCCAGCAGCGGGGCAGGGTATTTGAGCACTGAAGCTTTCTTT. This sequence encodes CASSGAGYLSTEAFF.

The genes are TRBV4-1 and TRBJ1-4; 10 positions agree with TRBD1. The V gene end was trimmed by 0 bases and the J gene end by 7 bases; junction bases not matched to a gene: 2. The CDR3 is made up of 15 amino acids. Germline loops: CDR1 MGHRA, CDR2 YSYEKL. As DNA, the CDR3 is TGCGCCAGCAGCCAAGAGGGGGACAGGGGTGAAAAACTGTTTTTT. Amino acids: CASSQEGDRGEKLFF.